Each of the 14 T cell receptor beta chains below was sequenced from the same sample in a study of cytomegalovirus exposure and HLA in healthy donors. Clones were read by immunoSEQ multiplex PCR, and TCRdb kept only the in-frame ones, dropping some. The sample carries roughly 90,000 clones, about 85% recorded once. Sequencing was carried out using PBMCs. Every receptor here comes from a man younger than 30 in good health and CMV-seropositive.

The genes are TRBV7-2 and TRBJ2-2, with 7 bases matching TRBD1. The CDR3 sequence is 15 residues long. Germline V gene sequence: CDR1 SGHTA, CDR2 FQGNSA. V gave up 5 bases and J gave up 3 bases; unmatched junction bases: 6. The CDR3 nucleotides read TGTGCCAGCAGCCTAGGGGGCGCCGACACCGGGGAGCTGTTTTTT. Translating gives CASSLGGADTGELFF.

This clone was picked up one time. V and J are TRBV5-1 and TRBJ2-7; possible D gene TRBD2, 6 bases. This CDR3 has 13 residues. From germline, CDR1 is SGHRS and CDR2 YFSETQ. The V end was cut by 6 bases, the J end by 6 bases, with 16 bases between. The CDR3 DNA is TGCGCCAGCAAGGTCGGGGGAGGAGGCGAGCAGTACTTC. It specifies CASKVGGGGEQYF. The full variable domain, rest sourced from reference TRBV5-1 and TRBJ2-7, is KAGVTQTPRYLIKTRGQQVTLSCSPISGHRSVSWYQQTPGQGLQFLFEYFSETQRNKGNFPGRFSGRQFSNSRSEMNVSTLELGDSALYLCASKVGGGGEQYFGPGTRLTVT.

The chain couples TRBV7-9 to TRBJ1-4; perhaps TRBD1 as D (5 bases). V was clipped by 4 bases and J by 8 bases, with 14 bases between them. The CDR3 covers 14 residues. Germline V gives CDR1 SEHNR, CDR2 FQNEAQ (reference sequence). CDR3 in amino acids: CASSSLRVGEKLFF. CDR3 sequence (DNA): TGTGCCAGCAGCTCCCTCAGGGTAGGAGAAAAACTGTTTTTT.

The table lists this clone with a count of one. This chain links TRBV15 with TRBJ1-1, with D maybe TRBD1 (5 bases). Germline CDR1 and CDR2: LNHNV and YYDKDF (reference sequence). This CDR3 comprises 15 residues. The germline V and J ends were trimmed by 1 base and 5 bases, with 14 bases remaining between them. The CDR3 DNA follows: TGTGCCACCAGCAGAGCCAAAGGGGTTCGGACTGAAGCTTTCTTT. Protein: CATSRAKGVRTEAFF. Drawing the rest from reference TRBV15 and TRBJ1-1, the complete variable domain is DAMVIQNPRYQVTQFGKPVTLSCSQTLNHNVMYWYQQKSSQAPKLLFHYYDKDFNNEADTPDNFQSRRPNTSFCFLDIRSPGLGDTAMYLCATSRAKGVRTEAFFGQGTRLTVV.

J is TRBJ2-2 and V is TRBV13; 7 positions agree with TRBD1. Per germline, CDR1 PRHDT and CDR2 FYEKMQ (reference sequence). The trim removed 5 bases at V and 7 bases at J, leaving 13 bases unmatched. The CDR3 sequence is 16 residues long. The CDR3 DNA is TGTGCCAGCAGCGCCAGGACAGGAAGGGGGCACGGGGAGCTGTTTTTT. Its translation: CASSARTGRGHGELFF.

V is TRBV5-1 and J is TRBJ2-5; 7 bases align to TRBD1. This CDR3 is built from 15 residues. The trim removed 2 bases at V and 1 base at J, leaving 5 bases unmatched. Looked up from germline, CDR1 is SGHRS and CDR2 is YFSETQ. The CDR3 DNA is TGCGCCAGCAGCTTTTTGACAGGGATCCAAGAGACCCAGTACTTC. It specifies CASSFLTGIQETQYF. The variable domain in full, completed from reference TRBV5-1 and TRBJ2-5, reads KAGVTQTPRYLIKTRGQQVTLSCSPISGHRSVSWYQQTPGQGLQFLFEYFSETQRNKGNFPGRFSGRQFSNSRSEMNVSTLELGDSALYLCASSFLTGIQETQYFGPGTRLLVL.

This clone was observed a single time. The chain employs TRBV7-3 and TRBJ2-3; 14 bases agree with TRBD2. The CDR3 spans 17 residues. Germline lookup yields CDR1 SGHTA and CDR2 FQGTGA. The V segment lost 4 bases and the J segment 3 bases; nucleotides outside the gene matches: 6. CDR3 in amino acids: CASSSGTSGSGTDTQYF. CDR3 DNA: TGTGCCAGCAGCTCTGGGACTAGCGGGAGTGGAACAGATACGCAGTATTTT.

The chain joins TRBV18 to TRBJ1-3; D not certain. V lost 0 bases, J lost 0 bases, and 6 bases lay in between. Germline-derived CDR1 and CDR2 are KGHSH and LQKENI. The CDR3 extends over 15 amino acids. In nucleotides, the CDR3 is TGTGCCAGCTCACCACCCGTATACTCTGGAAACACCATATATTTT. Protein sequence: CASSPPVYSGNTIYF.

This rearrangement joins TRBV28 to TRBJ1-2, with D perhaps matching TRBD1 (5 bases). The germline V and J ends were trimmed by 3 bases and 0 bases, with 14 bases remaining between them. CDR3 length: 16 residues. Germline V gives CDR1 MDHEN, CDR2 SYDVKM. The CDR3 loop reads CASSFARALSNYGYTF. The CDR3 nucleotides are TGTGCCAGCAGTTTTGCCAGGGCTCTCTCTAACTATGGCTACACCTTC.

The genes are TRBV16 and TRBJ1-3; D remains ambiguous. Germline V gene data show CDR1 as KGHSY and CDR2 as FQNENV. The V gene lost 0 bases and the J gene lost 3 bases, with 3 bases spanning the gap. The CDR3 covers 13 residues. This CDR3 reads CASSQSGGNTIYF. DNA for the CDR3: TGTGCCAGCAGCCAATCCGGTGGAAACACCATATATTTT.

This chain uses TRBV10-1 with TRBJ2-3; 7 bases are shared with TRBD2. The CDR3 has 15 amino acids. The germline V gene has CDR1 WNHNN and CDR2 SYGVQD (reference sequence). V trimming: 0 bases; J trimming: 5 bases; junction bases outside the gene matches: 5. CDR3 amino acids: CASSESLGGRDTQYF. The CDR3 DNA reads TGCGCCAGCAGTGAGTCCTTGGGAGGGAGAGATACGCAGTATTTT.

The V call is TRBV28, the J call TRBJ2-7; TRBD1 is a possible D gene (5 bases). The CDR3 sequence is 15 residues long. Germline V gene lookup returns CDR1 MDHEN and CDR2 SYDVKM. V was trimmed by 1 base and J by 3 bases, leaving 13 bases between them. The CDR3 region has the DNA TGTGCCAGCAGTTTATCCGCAGATAGGGGCTACGAGCAGTACGTC. This encodes CASSLSADRGYEQYV.

V and J are TRBV29-1 and TRBJ1-2; TRBD1 matches 8 bases. Germline V gene lookup returns CDR1 SQVTM and CDR2 ANQGSEA. The CDR3 runs to 13 residues. With 6 bases clipped from V and 5 bases from J, the junction kept 8 bases outside the gene matches. The CDR3 region is CSVRDRITYGYTF. The CDR3, as DNA: TGCAGCGTCCGGGACAGGATTACTTATGGCTACACCTTC.

The J gene is TRBJ2-7, the V gene TRBV9; 8 bases are shared with TRBD1. Germline V lookup: CDR1 SGDLS, CDR2 YYNGEE. The CDR3 contains 14 residues. The V gene end was trimmed by 1 base and the J gene end by 2 bases; junction bases not matched to a gene: 2. The CDR3 protein is CASSVRQGPYEQYV. The DNA for the CDR3 is TGTGCCAGCAGCGTACGACAGGGGCCCTACGAGCAGTACGTC.